The 11 T cell receptor beta chains below were found in one sample sequenced in a study of Ad26.COV2.S vaccination and SARS-CoV-2 variants. TCRdb's copy holds only in-frame clones and misses some; the assay was immunoSEQ multiplex PCR. Here the sample spans about 280,000 clones, around 87% being singletons. Treatment: some 20 received Ad26.COV2.S at low or high dose, single or two shots; roughly 5 received placebo; per-sample allocation not given. The samples were gathered on day 63 after the first injection of vaccine or placebo. The sample in question was peripheral blood, obtained in a trial of Ad26.COV2.S vaccine versus placebo. These receptors were obtained from a person between 18 and 60 years old who received the Ad26.COV2.S COVID-19 vaccine or a placebo.

The DNA of the CDR3 is TGTGCCAGCAGGGAACTTTATGGGGGAAACACCATATATTTT. Residues: CASRELYGGNTIYF. The chain joins TRBV2 to TRBJ1-3; D gene unclear. Germline V gene data show CDR1 as SNHLY and CDR2 as FYNNEI. Deletions cut 6 bases from V and 4 bases from J, with 13 bases between. The CDR3 is 14 amino acids.

This clone was seen once. J is TRBJ2-1 and V is TRBV9; D call uncertain. Between the trimmed V and J ends, which lost 3 bases and 0 bases, there was a span of 4 bases. This CDR3 comprises 13 residues. In germline, CDR1 is SGDLS, CDR2 YYNGEE. CDR3 sequence reads: CASSGSSYNEQFF. CDR3 DNA sequence: TGTGCCAGCAGCGGCAGCTCCTACAATGAGCAGTTCTTC. The full variable domain, in which reference TRBV9 and TRBJ2-1 provide the parts outside the CDR3, is DSGVTQTPKHLITATGQRVTLRCSPRSGDLSVYWYQQSLDQGLQFLIQYYNGEERAKGNILERFSAQQFPDLHSELNLSSLELGDSALYFCASSGSSYNEQFFGPGTRLTVL.

V usage is TRBV2 and J usage is TRBJ1-4; D may be TRBD1 (5 bases). This CDR3 is 16 amino acids long. The germline CDR1 and CDR2 sequences are SNHLY and FYNNEI. Deletions cut 4 bases from V and 0 bases from J, with 12 bases between. The CDR3 DNA is TGTGCCAGCAGTGCATTCTCAGGGTCAACTAATGAAAAACTGTTTTTT. It specifies CASSAFSGSTNEKLFF.

The rearrangement links TRBV5-1 to TRBJ1-1; 10 bases line up with TRBD1. This CDR3 region has 14 residues. Unmatched junction bases numbered 6, after V lost 3 bases and J lost 7 bases. From germline, CDR1 is SGHRS and CDR2 YFSETQ. The CDR3 sequence: CASSSGGTGDEAFF. DNA of the CDR3: TGCGCCAGCAGCTCCGGAGGGACAGGGGATGAAGCTTTCTTT.

The chain links TRBV27 to TRBJ1-6, with a tentative D call TRBD1 (6 bases). The ends were cut back, 4 bases at V and 1 base at J, with 8 bases in the middle. There are 15 residues in the CDR3. Per germline, CDR1 MNHEY and CDR2 SMNVEV (reference sequence). The chain's CDR3 is CASSSRGSYNSPLHF. As DNA, the CDR3 is TGTGCCAGCAGTTCCAGGGGTTCCTATAATTCACCCCTCCACTTT.

V and J are TRBV18 and TRBJ2-1; TRBD1 matches at 9 bases. Trimming cost V 8 bases and J 2 bases; bases outside gene matches: 10. This CDR3 spans 16 amino acids. The V gene's germline CDR1 is KGHSH and CDR2 LQKENI. In DNA form, the CDR3 reads TGTGCCAGCGGACAGGGGTCTTCGGGGACCTACAATGAGCAGTTCTTC. Protein sequence: CASGQGSSGTYNEQFF.

V gene TRBV6-5 combines with J gene TRBJ1-2; 8 bases agree with TRBD1. J gave up 4 bases and V 2 bases, and 6 bases lay outside the gene matches. The CDR3 extends over 15 amino acids. Germline loops: CDR1 MNHEY, CDR2 SVGAGI. The CDR3 DNA reads as TGTGCCAGCAGTTACCGGACAGGGTTGATCTATGGCTACACCTTC. Translated, it gives CASSYRTGLIYGYTF.

The V call is TRBV6-6, the J call TRBJ1-2; D is ambiguous. The CDR3 runs 12 residues. Germline V gene data show CDR1 as MNHNY and CDR2 as SVGAGI (reference sequence). Trimming took off 4 bases at V and 7 bases at J, with 10 bases between the two ends. CDR3 sequence reads: CASSFPSGGYTF. CDR3 nucleotides: TGTGCCAGCAGTTTTCCCAGCGGTGGCTACACCTTC.

In nucleotides, the CDR3 is TGCGCCAGCAGCCAAGGTCGGGGGGGCTCTGGGTACAATGAGCAGTTCTTC. Amino acid sequence: CASSQGRGGSGYNEQFF. The J gene is TRBJ2-1, the V gene TRBV4-1, with 8 bases fitting TRBD2. Germline loops: CDR1 MGHRA, CDR2 YSYEKL. Losses at the gene ends were 1 base for V and 4 bases for J; bases not matched to a gene: 9. This CDR3 is built from 17 residues.

For this clone: The same CDR3 arises from other DNA sequences in this sample as well. The chain combines TRBV18 with TRBJ2-2; D is undetermined. The CDR3 covers 13 residues. Germline V gives CDR1 KGHSH, CDR2 LQKENI. V lost 3 bases to trimming and J lost 3 bases, with 5 bases between them. CDR3 nucleotides: TGTGCCAGCTCACCCAGAGACACCGGGGAGCTGTTTTTT. It specifies CASSPRDTGELFF.

This clone was seen a single time. This chain connects TRBV18 to TRBJ1-2; no clear D gene. The germline CDR1 and CDR2 sequences are KGHSH and LQKENI. Trimming removed 1 base at V and 8 bases at J, with 11 bases between. CDR3 length: 13 amino acids. CDR3 sequence reads: CASSPRQDEGYTF. The CDR3 bases are TGTGCCAGCTCACCACGGCAGGATGAGGGCTACACCTTC. The whole variable domain, remainder taken from reference TRBV18 and TRBJ1-2, is NAGVMQNPRHLVRRRGQEARLRCSPMKGHSHVYWYRQLPEEGLKFMVYLQKENIIDESGMPKERFSAEFPKEGPSILRIQQVVRGDSAAYFCASSPRQDEGYTFGSGTRLTVV.